Shown below are 23 T cell receptor beta chains from a single sample sequenced in a study of CD8 T cells in ankylosing spondylitis. In TCRdb, the 5' RACE reads were re-called with MiXCR into one record per CDR3 protein. The data show approximately 210,000 distinct CDR3 sequences, 9.5% to 15% seen once. The source material was blood, either unsorted or a sorted T cell fraction (not recorded which). All receptors come from a male donor with ankylosing spondylitis or in good health (not recorded which).

This clonotype was seen just once. The chain has TRBV7-9 and TRBJ1-5, with a possible D match to TRBD1 (5 bases). Trimming took off 1 base at V and 6 bases at J, with 7 bases between the two ends. Per germline, CDR1 SEHNR and CDR2 FQNEAQ (reference sequence). The CDR3 is 13 residues long. This chain's CDR3 is CASSLDGGQPQHF. In DNA form, the CDR3 reads TGTGCCAGCAGCTTAGATGGGGGTCAGCCCCAGCATTTT.

This clonotype was found a few times. The gene calls are TRBV6-1 and TRBJ2-3; D remains unclear. Trimming removed 5 bases from V and 8 bases from J, with 8 bases in between. The CDR3 is 11 residues long. The V gene's germline CDR1 is MNHNS and CDR2 SASEGT. CDR3 nucleotide sequence: TGTGCCAGCAGTCAGCCCGGTACGCAGTATTTT. It translates to CASSQPGTQYF.

This clonotype was picked up a small number of times. The chain employs TRBV6-1 and TRBJ1-5; no reliable D call. The V and J ends lost 6 bases and 5 bases respectively, with 11 bases between them. This CDR3 has 13 residues. Germline V gene data show CDR1 as MNHNS and CDR2 as SASEGT. Here the CDR3 reads CASSTVTDQPQHF. In DNA form, the CDR3 reads TGTGCCAGCAGCACAGTTACTGATCAGCCCCAGCATTTT.

The chain has TRBV7-9 and TRBJ2-1; 9 bases agree with TRBD1. Looked up from germline, CDR1 is SEHNR and CDR2 is FQNEAQ (reference sequence). CDR3 length: 16 amino acids. V trimming: 5 bases; J trimming: 4 bases; junction bases outside the gene matches: 9. CDR3 nucleotides: TGTGCCAGCAGCACAGGGGGCGGGTCGAGTTACAATGAGCAGTTCTTC. It is translated as CASSTGGGSSYNEQFF.

This clonotype has more than one count but fewer than ten. CDR3: CASSETAGGTDTQYF. The CDR3 coding sequence is TGTGCCAGCAGTGAAACAGCGGGAGGGACAGATACGCAGTATTTT. The V and J genes are TRBV2 and TRBJ2-3; 10 bases align to TRBD2. The germline V gene has CDR1 SNHLY and CDR2 FYNNEI. V lost 2 bases, J lost 3 bases, and 2 bases stayed unmatched. CDR3 length: 15 residues.

There are many counts of this clonotype. The J gene is TRBJ1-1, the V gene TRBV5-5; tentative D call: TRBD1 (5 bases). V was trimmed by 0 bases and J by 4 bases, leaving 10 bases between them. Germline loops: CDR1 SGHKS, CDR2 YYEKEE (reference sequence). CDR3 size: 14 residues. The CDR3 sequence: CASSLGLGGTEAFF. The CDR3 DNA sequence: TGTGCCAGCAGCTTGGGTCTCGGGGGCACTGAAGCTTTCTTT.

This clonotype was seen at least ten times. CDR3 amino acids: CASSPSDRAVGSPLHF. The CDR3 DNA is TGTGCCAGCAGCCCCTCGGACAGGGCGGTAGGGTCACCCCTCCACTTT. The chain employs TRBV25-1 and TRBJ1-6, with 8 nucleotides matching TRBD1. The CDR3 is made up of 16 amino acids. Per germline, CDR1 MGHDK and CDR2 SYGVNS. V lost 6 bases and J lost 10; bases outside the gene matches: 14.

This clonotype occurred a few times. V gene TRBV19 combines with J gene TRBJ1-1, with 9 bases that match TRBD1. The V gene end was trimmed by 5 bases and the J gene end by 5 bases; junction bases not matched to a gene: 12. The CDR3 loop spans 16 amino acids. Germline values: CDR1 LNHDA, CDR2 SQIVND (reference sequence). CDR3 sequence (DNA): TGTGCCAGTAGTCTTTACCCACAGGGGGCGTGGACTGAAGCTTTCTTT. Translating gives CASSLYPQGAWTEAFF.

This clonotype was recorded a few times. The genes are TRBV12-5 and TRBJ1-6; perhaps TRBD1 as D (6 bases). Trimming pared 2 bases from V and 6 bases from J, leaving 11 bases between. This CDR3 contains 15 residues. Germline V CDR1 and CDR2: LGHNT, FRNRAP. The CDR3 DNA follows: TGTGCTAGTGGTTTGCCTACAGGGCCTAATTCACCCCTCCACTTT. Translating gives CASGLPTGPNSPLHF.

This clonotype was detected only a few times. This chain uses TRBV7-9 with TRBJ2-7; the D is unclear. Deletions cut 7 bases from V and 1 base from J, with 17 bases between. The CDR3 has 15 amino acids. Germline CDR1 reads SEHNR; CDR2 reads FQNEAQ (reference sequence). This chain's CDR3 is CASTSNQDRSYEQYF. The CDR3 nucleotides read TGTGCCAGCACCTCAAACCAAGACCGGTCCTACGAGCAGTACTTC.

The chain employs TRBV19 and TRBJ2-1; a weak D match, TRBD1 (6 bases). The ends were cut back, 7 bases at V and 7 bases at J, with 29 bases in the middle. Per germline, CDR1 LNHDA and CDR2 SQIVND (reference sequence). The CDR3 has 18 residues. The CDR3 DNA follows: TGTGCCAGTACAAACTTGGACCTACAGGGTCCTAGGGGGAATGAGCAGTTCTTC. Amino acids: CASTNLDLQGPRGNEQFF.

This clonotype was seen at least ten times. The rearrangement links TRBV2 to TRBJ2-1; possible D gene TRBD2, 5 bases. Germline loops: CDR1 SNHLY, CDR2 FYNNEI. Trimming took 1 base from V and 8 from J, leaving 15 bases between them. The CDR3 contains 15 residues. The CDR3 sequence: CASSEGDSTADEQFF. DNA of the CDR3: TGTGCCAGCAGTGAAGGGGATTCCACAGCGGATGAGCAGTTCTTC.

The V gene is TRBV3-1, the J gene TRBJ1-1; possibly TRBD1 for D (5 bases). The CDR3 contains 14 residues. V lost 0 bases, J lost 4 bases, and 9 bases lay in between. Germline V lookup: CDR1 LGHDT, CDR2 YNNKEL (reference sequence). CDR3 in DNA: TGTGCCAGCAGCCAAGAAACGACAGCCACTGAAGCTTTCTTT. It codes for CASSQETTATEAFF. The full variable domain, rest sourced from reference TRBV3-1 and TRBJ1-1, is DTAVSQTPKYLVTQMGNDKSIKCEQNLGHDTMYWYKQDSKKFLKIMFSYNNKELIINETVPNRFSPKSPDKAHLNLHINSLELGDSAVYFCASSQETTATEAFFGQGTRLTVV.

This clonotype appeared a few times. V usage is TRBV20-1 and J usage is TRBJ2-1, with 7 bases lining up with TRBD2. Trimming cost V 2 bases and J 5 bases; bases outside gene matches: 12. The CDR3 extends over 16 amino acids. CDR1 DFQATT and CDR2 SNEGSKA come from the germline V gene (reference sequence). This CDR3 reads CSARLSGTTQHNEQFF. Here the CDR3 DNA reads TGCAGTGCTAGATTAAGCGGGACCACCCAACACAATGAGCAGTTCTTC.

The chain links TRBV10-1 to TRBJ2-1; D is unresolved. Trimming took off 3 bases at V and 7 bases at J, with 10 bases between the two ends. Germline V CDR1 and CDR2: WNHNN, SYGVQD (reference sequence). The CDR3 covers 13 residues. This chain's CDR3 is CASSDYQVNEQFF. The DNA for the CDR3 is TGCGCCAGCAGTGACTACCAAGTGAATGAGCAGTTCTTC.

V and J are TRBV20-1 and TRBJ2-1; 7 bases agree with TRBD2. The V gene end was trimmed by 6 bases and the J gene end by 6 bases; junction bases not matched to a gene: 17. Germline loops: CDR1 DFQATT, CDR2 SNEGSKA (reference sequence). This CDR3 has 16 amino acids. CDR3 sequence (DNA): TGCAGTGCCCCCTCGAGGAGCGGGGAAACCCCCAATGAGCAGTTCTTC. It is translated as CSAPSRSGETPNEQFF.

The chain uses TRBV7-9 and TRBJ2-1; TRBD1 might be the D (7 bases). Germline lookup yields CDR1 SEHNR and CDR2 FQNEAQ (reference sequence). This CDR3 region has 14 residues. Trimming removed 5 bases from V and 7 bases from J, with 15 bases in between. CDR3 DNA sequence: TGTGCCAGCAGCCCGACGCCAGGGGGGAATGAGCAGTTCTTC. It specifies CASSPTPGGNEQFF.

The gene calls are TRBV4-2 and TRBJ1-6; 10 nucleotides align to TRBD1. The CDR3 totals 15 residues. Germline assignment: CDR1 LGHNA and CDR2 YNFKEQ. J gave up 10 bases and V 0 bases, and 3 bases lay outside the gene matches. This CDR3 is CASSQDWDRGSPLHF. CDR3 DNA sequence: TGTGCCAGCAGCCAAGATTGGGACAGGGGCTCACCCCTCCACTTT.

V gene TRBV2 combines with J gene TRBJ2-7, with a weak D call TRBD1 (5 bases). The V and J ends lost 2 bases and 7 bases respectively, with 12 bases between them. Germline V gives CDR1 SNHLY, CDR2 FYNNEI. The CDR3 consists of 13 residues. This chain's CDR3 is CASSELLRGEQYF. Written as DNA, the CDR3 is TGTGCCAGCAGTGAACTACTTAGGGGAGAGCAGTACTTC.

This rearrangement joins TRBV4-1 to TRBJ2-1, with a weak D call TRBD1 (5 bases). This CDR3 is 13 amino acids long. V lost 3 bases and J 8 bases, leaving 11 bases between the germline ends. The germline gives CDR1 MGHRA, CDR2 YSYEKL. The DNA of the CDR3 is TGCGCCAGCAGCCACCTGGGCAGGGATGAGCAGTTCTTC. It is translated as CASSHLGRDEQFF.

This clonotype has ten or more counts. J is TRBJ2-3 and V is TRBV15; D may be TRBD2 (5 bases). This CDR3 contains 16 residues. The V end was cut by 6 bases, the J end by 4 bases, with 20 bases between. Looked up from germline, CDR1 is LNHNV and CDR2 is YYDKDF (reference sequence). CDR3 nucleotide sequence: TGTGCCACCAGGAGTCCTAGGTCCCGGGAAGCAGATACGCAGTATTTT. This gives the protein CATRSPRSREADTQYF.

The chain recombines TRBV2 with TRBJ2-3; D remains unclear. Germline-derived CDR1 and CDR2 are SNHLY and FYNNEI. The CDR3 runs to 11 residues. Trimming cost V 7 bases and J 6 bases, with 8 bases left between them. This CDR3 is CASIDLDTQYF. The CDR3 bases are TGTGCCAGCATCGACTTGGATACGCAGTATTTT. The whole variable domain, filled in from reference TRBV2 and TRBJ2-3, reads EPEVTQTPSHQVTQMGQEVILRCVPISNHLYFYWYRQILGQKVEFLVSFYNNEISEKSEIFDDQFSVERPDGSNFTLKIRSTKLEDSAMYFCASIDLDTQYFGPGTRLTVL.

This clonotype was observed a handful of times. This chain joins TRBV4-2 and TRBJ1-1, with TRBD1 matching 7 bases. Germline values: CDR1 LGHNA, CDR2 YNFKEQ. The CDR3 covers 15 residues. Unmatched junction bases numbered 6, after V lost 0 bases and J lost 5 bases. The CDR3 loop is CASSQDRTGETEAFF. In DNA, the CDR3 is TGTGCCAGCAGCCAAGATCGGACAGGTGAGACTGAAGCTTTCTTT.